What follows is one T cell receptor beta chain and its context. CDR3 length equals 16 residues. The V and J ends lost 5 bases and 3 bases, in that order; junction bases with no gene match: 7. The germline V gene encodes CDR1 SGHAT and CDR2 FQNNGV. Recruitment covered about two dozen US areas and drew participants whose ages spanned about 18 to 100 years. Cohort assignment relied on participant-reported clinical history. This entry is derived from a study of blood T cell repertoires in COVID-19. Study information: There were acute and convalescent COVID-19 samples, and they came from the United States, Italy and Spain. From T cells, B-cell-depleted T cells, or PBMCs came the material, which was cDNA or gDNA.

Assay used: immunoSEQ multiplex PCR; TCRdb lists only in-frame clones, some missing. The repertoire holds 150,000 to 200,000 clones, with less than 90% as singletons. The rearrangement links TRBV11-2 to TRBJ1-1; TRBD1 matches 12 bases. The origin of this receptor is a human donor with acute COVID-19. The donor label of this sample is uncertain. The specimen was PBMCs or T cells enriched from blood (not recorded which). The CDR3 loop reads CASSPGTGGLDTEAFF. Written as DNA, the CDR3 is TGTGCCAGCAGCCCAGGGACAGGGGGCTTGGACACTGAAGCTTTCTTT.